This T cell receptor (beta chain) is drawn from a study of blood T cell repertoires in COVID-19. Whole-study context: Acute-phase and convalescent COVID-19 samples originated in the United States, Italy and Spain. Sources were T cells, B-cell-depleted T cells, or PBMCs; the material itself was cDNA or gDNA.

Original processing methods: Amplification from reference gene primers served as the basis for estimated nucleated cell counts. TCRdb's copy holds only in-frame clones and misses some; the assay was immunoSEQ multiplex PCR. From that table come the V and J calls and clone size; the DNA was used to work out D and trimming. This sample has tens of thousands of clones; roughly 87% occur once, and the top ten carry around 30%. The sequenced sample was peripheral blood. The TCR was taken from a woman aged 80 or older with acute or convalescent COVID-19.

This CDR3 reads CASSRPGQGRGYTF. Here the CDR3 DNA reads TGTGCCAGCAGCCGTCCGGGACAGGGTCGTGGCTACACCTTC. The V gene is TRBV3-1 (or the pseudogene TRBV3-2), the J gene TRBJ1-2; 9 bases fit TRBD1. J lost 7 bases, V lost 4 bases, and 7 bases had no gene match. This CDR3 is 14 amino acids long. The germline gives CDR1 LGHDT, CDR2 YNNKEL (reference sequence).